The 13 T cell receptor beta chains below were found in one sample sequenced in a study of cytomegalovirus exposure and HLA in healthy donors. PCR employed 60 Vbeta and 13 Jbeta primers. Sequencing was performed with immunoSEQ multiplex PCR; in TCRdb, only in-frame clones are kept and a portion is missing. The repertoire includes 110,000 to 150,000 clones, 60% to 75% of them detected once, and around 7% sits in the top ten. The specimen sequenced was PBMCs. These receptors all stem from a man under 40 in good health and CMV-seronegative.

V gene TRBV30 combines with J gene TRBJ1-1, with D perhaps TRBD1 (6 bases). The ends were cut back, 4 bases at V and 7 bases at J, with 19 bases in the middle. From germline, CDR1 is GTSNPN and CDR2 SVGIG (reference sequence). This CDR3 has 14 amino acids. The CDR3 DNA reads TGTGCCTGGATTACTGGACAGTTATACGGTGAAGCTTTCTTT. This translates into CAWITGQLYGEAFF. The full variable domain, with the rest looked up from reference TRBV30 and TRBJ1-1, is SQTIHQWPATLVQPVGSPLSLECTVEGTSNPNLYWYRQAAGRGLQLLFYSVGIGQISSEVPQNLSASRPQDRQFILSSKKLLLSDSGFYLCAWITGQLYGEAFFGQGTRLTVV.

In its sample, this clone was seen a few times. The chain has TRBV11-3 and TRBJ2-3, with a possible D match to TRBD1 (6 bases). This CDR3 region has 14 residues. The ends were cut back, 4 bases at V and 6 bases at J, with 14 bases in the middle. CDR1 and CDR2 from the germline V gene are SGHNT and YENEEA. The CDR3 DNA sequence: TGTGCCAGCAGCTCCGGGACAAGGGGGGATACGCAGTATTTT. This encodes CASSSGTRGDTQYF.

V and J are TRBV28 and TRBJ1-1, with D perhaps matching TRBD1 (5 bases). The CDR3 has 14 residues. Germline CDR1 MDHEN, CDR2 SYDVKM. V was pared by 2 bases and J by 3 bases, with 10 bases between. CDR3 in amino acids: CASSLQGPDTEAFF. The CDR3 nucleotides read TGTGCCAGCAGTTTACAGGGTCCCGACACTGAAGCTTTCTTT.

This chain connects TRBV5-1 to TRBJ2-7, with 9 bases fitting TRBD1. The germline CDR1 and CDR2 sequences are SGHRS and YFSETQ. The CDR3 is 13 residues long. V shed 6 bases and J 6 bases; nucleotides not matched to a gene: 7. The DNA of the CDR3 is TGCGCCAGCACCCGGACAGGGGATAGCGAGCAGTACTTC. Amino acid sequence: CASTRTGDSEQYF.

As concerns this clone: A read error may produce the germline difference seen at one junction end. The V gene is TRBV18, the J gene TRBJ2-6; 8 bases fit TRBD2. Germline V gene lookup returns CDR1 KGHSH and CDR2 LQKENI. CDR3 size: 18 residues. The chain's CDR3 is CASSPLAALPSGANVLTF. The CDR3 bases are TGTGCCAGCTCCCCACTAGCGGCACTACCCTCTGGGGCCAACGTCCTGACTTTC.

This chain uses TRBV6-5 with TRBJ1-2; no clear D. Germline V lookup: CDR1 MNHEY, CDR2 SVGAGI. Deletions cut 4 bases from V and 7 bases from J, with 19 bases between. The CDR3 spans 15 residues. The CDR3 protein is CASSSPAGSSTGYTF. The CDR3 DNA follows: TGTGCCAGCAGTTCCCCTGCCGGGTCCTCGACTGGCTACACCTTC.

The rearrangement joins TRBV5-6 to TRBJ2-5, with 8 nucleotides matching TRBD1. V shed 2 bases, J shed 1 base, and the junction held 7 bases outside the gene matches. This CDR3 region has 16 residues. Germline V CDR1 and CDR2: SGHDT, YYEEEE. DNA for the CDR3: TGTGCCAGCAGCTTTCCCTCGGGACAGGTCCAAGAGACCCAGTACTTC. It specifies CASSFPSGQVQETQYF.

The V and J genes are TRBV28 and TRBJ2-1, with 10 nucleotides matching TRBD2. Germline V CDR1 and CDR2: MDHEN, SYDVKM. This CDR3 spans 13 amino acids. V was pared by 10 bases and J by 9 bases, with 9 bases of the junction left unmatched. The DNA of the CDR3 is TGTGCCACCGCTAGCGGGAGCCTCATTGAGCAGTTCTTC. It specifies CATASGSLIEQFF.

This rearrangement joins TRBV19 to TRBJ1-1; D ambiguous. Per the germline V gene, CDR1 is LNHDA and CDR2 is SQIVND (reference sequence). This CDR3 region has 14 residues. Trimming cost V 7 bases and J 4 bases, with 16 bases left between them. Here the CDR3 reads CASTLAGRITEAFF. In DNA, the CDR3 is TGTGCCAGTACTCTGGCGGGCAGAATCACTGAAGCTTTCTTT.

The chain combines TRBV6-5 with TRBJ2-6; D is uncertain. The germline V and J ends were trimmed by 6 bases and 2 bases, with 5 bases remaining between them. Germline lookup yields CDR1 MNHEY and CDR2 SVGAGI. The CDR3 is made up of 13 amino acids. The CDR3 DNA sequence: TGTGCCAGCAGCGGTACTGGGGCCAACGTCCTGACTTTC. Encoded protein: CASSGTGANVLTF.

The chain links TRBV19 to TRBJ2-7; maybe TRBD2 (6 bases). The CDR3 is made up of 16 amino acids. Germline lookup yields CDR1 LNHDA and CDR2 SQIVND (reference sequence). V was trimmed by 6 bases and J by 0 bases, leaving 18 bases between them. The CDR3 reads CASSRDVGGSSYEQYF. The CDR3 bases are TGTGCCAGTAGCAGGGATGTTGGGGGGAGCTCCTACGAGCAGTACTTC.

The chain carries TRBV7-2 and TRBJ1-5, with 8 bases lining up with TRBD1. CDR3 size: 17 residues. CDR1 and CDR2 (germline): SGHTA, FQGNSA. After removal of 1 base from V and 2 bases from J, the junction contained 7 bases not matched to a gene. CDR3 residues: CASSLGQGAGGNQPQHF. The CDR3 nucleotides read TGTGCCAGCAGCTTAGGTCAGGGGGCGGGTGGCAATCAGCCCCAGCATTTT.

This clone was counted a few times. The rearrangement links TRBV6-5 to TRBJ1-6, with 10 bases that match TRBD1. The V segment lost 2 bases and the J segment 10 bases; nucleotides outside the gene matches: 2. The CDR3 runs 14 residues. Looked up from germline, CDR1 is MNHEY and CDR2 is SVGAGI. The CDR3 DNA sequence: TGTGCCAGCAGTTACCAGACAGGGGGCTCACCCCTCCACTTT. Residues: CASSYQTGGSPLHF.